This T cell receptor (beta chain) derives from a study of lymphopenia after photon versus proton radiotherapy. The CDR3 extends over 15 amino acids. CDR1 and CDR2 from the germline V gene are SGHVS and FNYEAQ. J lost 3 bases, V lost 2 bases, and 2 bases had no gene match. Sequenced by immunoSEQ multiplex PCR; TCRdb stores in-frame clones only, minus some. Of about 17,000 clones listed, about 90% were seen once; the top ten hold 5.5% to 7.5%. The source was peripheral blood, collected from a patient treated with photon-based radiotherapy. This clonotype was sampled from a man in his 60s with pancreatic cancer. V and J are TRBV7-6 and TRBJ2-1, with 9 bases identical to TRBD2. The CDR3, as DNA: TGTGCCAGCAGCTTACTAGCGGGGAACTACAATGAGCAGTTCTTC. Translating it yields CASSLLAGNYNEQFF.